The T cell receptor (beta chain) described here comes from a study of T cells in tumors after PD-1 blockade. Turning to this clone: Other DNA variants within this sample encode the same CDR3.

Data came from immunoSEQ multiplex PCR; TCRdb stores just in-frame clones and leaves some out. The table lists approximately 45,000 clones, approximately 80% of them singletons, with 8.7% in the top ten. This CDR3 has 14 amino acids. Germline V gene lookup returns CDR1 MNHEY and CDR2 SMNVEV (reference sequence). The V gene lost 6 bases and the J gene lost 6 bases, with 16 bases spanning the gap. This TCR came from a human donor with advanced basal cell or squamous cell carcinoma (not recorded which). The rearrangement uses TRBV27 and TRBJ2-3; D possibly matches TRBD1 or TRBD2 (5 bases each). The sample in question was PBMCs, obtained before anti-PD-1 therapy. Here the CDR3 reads CASRGEFGGDTQYF. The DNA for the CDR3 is TGTGCCAGCAGGGGGGAGTTTGGGGGTGATACGCAGTATTTT.